A selection of T cell receptor beta chains follows, all from one sample in a study of T cells in Graves' hyperthyroidism and ophthalmopathy. TCRdb re-analysed the multiplex PCR reads in MiXCR, keeping a single row per CDR3 protein. This table has about 640,000 distinct CDR3 sequences, roughly 45% appearing once. What was sequenced was peripheral blood or thyroid tissue (not recorded which). The origin of the receptors is an adult man with Graves' disease, either hyperthyroidism or ophthalmopathy (not recorded which). Both conserved end residues are part of each CDR3. A D gene is named only where the DNA matches it firmly. A clone size is listed for some rows: how often the clone was seen (once, few, many), or a class if it is expanded.

.,TRBV15,.,TRBJ1-3,CATSTGEDTIYF,TGTGCCACCAGCACAGGGGAGGACACCATATATTTT
.,TRBV2,TRBD2,TRBJ2-3,CASSRGLAGLSTDTQYF,TGTGCCAGCAGTCGAGGACTAGCGGGTCTAAGCACAGATACGCAGTATTTT
many,TRBV20-1,TRBD1,TRBJ2-7,CSAIFRGIDEQYF,TGCAGTGCCATCTTCAGGGGGATAGACGAGCAGTACTTC
once,TRBV10-3,TRBD1,TRBJ1-4,CAISAGTGDEKLFF,TGTGCCATCAGTGCCGGGACAGGGGATGAAAAACTGTTTTTT
.,TRBV29-1,.,TRBJ2-7,CSVDDRDEQYF,TGCAGCGTTGACGACCGGGACGAGCAGTACTTC
once,TRBV24-1,TRBD1,TRBJ2-2,CATSGTTGVGTGELFF,TGTGCCACCAGTGGAACGACAGGGGTGGGCACCGGGGAGCTGTTTTTT
.,TRBV20-1,.,TRBJ1-5,CSLERDQPQHF,.
.,TRBV20-1,.,TRBJ1-4,CSVDMGGNEKLFF,TGCAGCGTTGATATGGGGGGCAATGAAAAACTGTTTTTT
.,TRBV24-1,.,TRBJ2-2,CATSDRGPGELFF,TGTGCCACCAGTGACAGGGGCCCCGGGGAGCTGTTTTTT
many,TRBV10-3,.,TRBJ1-1,CAISEGLPLNMNTEAFF,TGTGCCATCAGTGAAGGACTCCCTCTCAACATGAACACTGAAGCTTTCTTT
few,TRBV12-3/TRBV12-4,.,TRBJ1-5,CASSTERWGGNQPQHF,TGTGCCAGCAGTACCGAAAGGTGGGGCGGCAATCAGCCCCAGCATTTT
many,TRBV20-1,TRBD1,TRBJ2-5,CSARAATGGQETQYF,TGCAGTGCTAGAGCGGCGACAGGGGGCCAAGAGACCCAGTACTTC
.,TRBV7-7,TRBD2,TRBJ2-7,CASSLGSGTFSYEQYF,TGTGCTAGCAGCTTAGGTAGCGGGACGTTCTCCTACGAGCAGTACTTC
few,TRBV7-2,.,TRBJ1-1,CASSLKITEAFF,TGTGCCAGCAGCTTGAAGATCACTGAAGCTTTCTTT
.,TRBV24-1,.,TRBJ2-7,CASRQLAENYEQYF,TGTGCCAGCAGACAGCTAGCAGAGAACTACGAGCAGTACTTC
.,TRBV12-3/TRBV12-4,.,TRBJ2-7,CASSYSSGPLAVEQYF,TGTGCCAGCAGTTACTCGTCCGGGCCCTTGGCCGTTGAGCAGTACTTC
.,TRBV29-1,.,TRBJ1-1,CSVEKRGTEAFF,TGCAGCGTTGAAAAGAGAGGGACTGAAGCTTTCTTT
once,TRBV29-1,TRBD1,TRBJ1-6,CSAGDRSYSPLHF,TGCAGCGCTGGGGACAGAAGCTATTCACCCCTCCACTTT
few,TRBV7-9,.,TRBJ2-7,CASALDSYYEQYF,TGTGCCAGCGCTTTGGACAGTTACTACGAGCAGTACTTC
many,TRBV7-8,TRBD1,TRBJ1-5,CASSLVLGTGGRPQHF,TGTGCCAGCAGCTTAGTTCTGGGGACAGGGGGGCGGCCCCAGCATTTT
many,TRBV6-1,.,TRBJ1-2,CASQGDYGYTF,TGCGCCAGCCAGGGCGACTATGGCTACACCTTC
many,TRBV7-9,.,TRBJ2-2,CASTPGDPNTGELFF,TGTGCCAGCACCCCCGGAGATCCGAACACCGGGGAGCTGTTTTTT
few,TRBV6-5,.,TRBJ1-3,CASSYYSSGNTIYF,TGTGCCAGCAGTTACTACAGCTCTGGAAACACCATATATTTT